These 9 T cell receptor beta chains share one sample of origin, sequenced in a study of vaccination effects on CD4 cells after COVID-19. Produced via immunoSEQ multiplex PCR; TCRdb's table is partial and in-frame only. The sample carries 30,000 or so clones, 72% recorded once. Antigen specificity for these receptors is unknown. Expansion of antigen-specific CD4+ T cells with viral peptide pools was carried out by the ViraFEST assay before sequencing. It was after roughly 11 days of culture that CD4+ T cells were isolated. Two doses of BNT162b2 or mRNA-1273 vaccine were administered to participants. The material sequenced was CD4+ T cells from PBMCs cultured with HCoV-229E spike peptides, taken after COVID-19 vaccination. The receptors come from a human donor who received a COVID-19 vaccine.

The chain recombines TRBV3-1 (or the pseudogene TRBV3-2) with TRBJ1-1, with TRBD1 as a possible D gene (5 bases). The CDR3 length is 15 residues. V was clipped by 4 bases and J by 3 bases, with 15 bases between them. Germline V gene data show CDR1 as LGHDT and CDR2 as YNNKEL (reference sequence). The CDR3 loop reads CASSRGSGWDTEAFF. Written as DNA, the CDR3 is TGTGCCAGCAGCCGTGGCTCAGGGTGGGACACTGAAGCTTTCTTT.

The rearrangement uses TRBV27 and TRBJ1-5; D is possibly TRBD1 (5 bases). There are 13 residues in the CDR3. Between the trimmed V and J ends, which lost 2 bases and 5 bases, there was a span of 7 bases. Germline loops: CDR1 MNHEY, CDR2 SMNVEV (reference sequence). The CDR3 region has the DNA TGTGCCAGCAGTTTAGGGGGGTATCAGCCCCAGCATTTT. It specifies CASSLGGYQPQHF.

The count of this clone is one. The germline gene is not matched at one end of the junction; a read error may be the cause. The chain combines TRBV30 with TRBJ1-2; D possibly corresponds to TRBD1 (6 bases). Looked up from germline, CDR1 is GTSNPN and CDR2 is SVGIG (reference sequence). CDR3 length: 8 amino acids. This CDR3 reads CAWRNRVF. The CDR3 DNA is TGTGCCTGGAGAAACAGGGTCTTC. Full variable domain (remainder filled in from reference TRBV30 and TRBJ1-2): SQTIHQWPATLVQPVGSPLSLECTVEGTSNPNLYWYRQAAGRGLQLLFYSVGIGQISSEVPQNLSASRPQDRQFILSSKKLLLSDSGFYLCAWRNRVFGSGTRLTVV.

The rearrangement joins TRBV24-1 to TRBJ2-1, with 8 bases fitting TRBD2. V trimming: 5 bases; J trimming: 8 bases; junction bases outside the gene matches: 7. Germline loops: CDR1 KGHDR, CDR2 SFDVKD. This CDR3 spans 14 amino acids. The CDR3 loop is CATSASGSLDEQFF. The CDR3 DNA reads as TGTGCCACCAGTGCAAGCGGGAGTTTGGATGAGCAGTTCTTC.

V is TRBV6-5 and J is TRBJ2-7; 8 nucleotides agree with TRBD1. The CDR3 is 15 residues long. Germline V gene lookup returns CDR1 MNHEY and CDR2 SVGAGI. The J segment lost 4 bases and the V segment lost 5 bases, leaving 10 bases of the junction unmatched. This CDR3 is CASSHIAGQGYEQYF. The CDR3 DNA reads as TGTGCCAGCAGTCACATCGCCGGACAGGGATACGAGCAGTACTTC.

DNA for the CDR3: TGCGCCAGCAGCTCAATTGGACAGGGCCTGAAAGCTTTCTTT. Encoded protein: CASSSIGQGLKAFF. This rearrangement joins TRBV5-1 to TRBJ1-1; 8 nucleotides match TRBD1. There are 14 residues in the CDR3. Trimming removed 3 bases from V and 9 bases from J; junction bases left unmatched: 10. Looked up from germline, CDR1 is SGHRS and CDR2 is YFSETQ. Variable domain in full (rest from reference TRBV5-1 and TRBJ1-1): KAGVTQTPRYLIKTRGQQVTLSCSPISGHRSVSWYQQTPGQGLQFLFEYFSETQRNKGNFPGRFSGRQFSNSRSEMNVSTLELGDSALYLCASSSIGQGLKAFFGQGTRLTVV.

This clone was picked up a small number of times. J is TRBJ2-2 and V is TRBV6-1; D might be TRBD2 (5 bases). Germline assignment: CDR1 MNHNS and CDR2 SASEGT. The CDR3 has 14 amino acids. Trimming cost V 1 base and J 6 bases, with 9 bases left between them. CDR3: CASSEVPGAGELFF. Written as DNA, the CDR3 is TGTGCCAGCAGTGAAGTGCCCGGGGCCGGGGAGCTGTTTTTT.

The rearrangement uses TRBV11-2 and TRBJ2-7; weak D call: TRBD2 (5 bases). Trimming removed 5 bases at V and 6 bases at J, with 17 bases between. Per germline, CDR1 SGHAT and CDR2 FQNNGV. The CDR3 is 14 amino acids. The CDR3: CASSTYLSSSEQYF. DNA for the CDR3: TGTGCCAGCAGCACATACCTTTCTAGCTCCGAGCAGTACTTC.

J is TRBJ1-2 and V is TRBV6-1, with 10 bases identical to TRBD1. J was trimmed by 6 bases and V by 3 bases; bases with no gene match: 7. This CDR3 is built from 15 residues. Per germline, CDR1 MNHNS and CDR2 SASEGT. Here the CDR3 reads CASSDRQGALNGYTF. CDR3 sequence (DNA): TGTGCCAGCAGTGATAGACAGGGGGCGCTTAATGGCTACACCTTC.